This T cell receptor (beta chain) emerged from a study of cytomegalovirus exposure and HLA in healthy donors. Findings and caveats of the study: In a later analysis, V- and J-gene trimming of beta chains associated with a DCLRE1C missense variant, replicated independently. What a later analysis reportedly showed was that an Asian-associated ancestry cluster had fewer N-insertions than the 666-donor mean. Rarity held for most TCR sequences, but there were some public TCRs that occurred in many donors.

A multiplex PCR was run with 60 Vbeta primers and 13 Jbeta primers. Only in-frame clones appear in the TCRdb table, and some are missing; sequencing was by immunoSEQ multiplex PCR. The sample contains around 190,000 clones, around 77% of which appear only once. A word on this clone: The antigen is undetermined.

Germline values: CDR1 SNHLY, CDR2 FYNNEI. This CDR3 spans 15 amino acids. V was clipped by 3 bases and J by 4 bases; unmatched bases: 9. Sequenced material: PBMCs. This receptor was taken from a man aged 55 to 70 in good health and CMV-seronegative. V gene TRBV2 combines with J gene TRBJ2-7; 7 bases map to TRBD1. For the CDR3, the DNA is TGTGCCAGCAGTGAGTGGGTAGGGGGCGGATACGAGCAGTACTTC. This gives the protein CASSEWVGGGYEQYF.